Given below is one T cell receptor beta chain in context. Its cognate antigen is unknown. Assay used: immunoSEQ multiplex PCR; TCRdb lists only in-frame clones, some missing. The sample yields around 40,000 clones, roughly 90% seen once. This sample was included in a study of T cells in localized non-small cell lung cancer. Study-wide points: Clonality of T cells reached its maximum in uninvolved adjacent lung, surpassing tumor.

This CDR3 comprises 16 residues. V lost 5 bases and J lost 4, with 17 bases in between. Germline CDR1 is SGHAT and CDR2 is FQDESV (reference sequence). The sample was peripheral blood, taken before any cancer treatment. This clonotype originated in a female donor over 55 with stage I squamous cell lung carcinoma. The genes are TRBV11-1 and TRBJ2-2; D not resolved. The CDR3 sequence is CASSRRAEMTTGELFF. The CDR3 bases are TGTGCCAGCAGCCGACGGGCGGAAATGACCACCGGGGAGCTGTTTTTT.